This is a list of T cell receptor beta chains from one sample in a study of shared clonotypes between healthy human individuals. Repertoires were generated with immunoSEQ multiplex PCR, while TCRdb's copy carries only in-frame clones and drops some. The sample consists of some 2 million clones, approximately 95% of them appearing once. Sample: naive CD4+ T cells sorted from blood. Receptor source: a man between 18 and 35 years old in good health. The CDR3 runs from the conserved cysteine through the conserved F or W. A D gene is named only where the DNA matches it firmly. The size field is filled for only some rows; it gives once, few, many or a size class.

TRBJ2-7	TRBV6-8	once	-	CASISYPQRPPYEQYF	TGTGCCAGCATTTCCTACCCCCAGCGGCCTCCCTACGAGCAGTACTTC
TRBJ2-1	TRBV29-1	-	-	CSVELQGPNEQFF	TGCAGCGTTGAACTTCAGGGACCCAATGAGCAGTTCTTC
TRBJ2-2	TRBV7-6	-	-	CASSLWGTGELFF	TGTGCCAGCAGCTTATGGGGGACCGGGGAGCTGTTTTTT
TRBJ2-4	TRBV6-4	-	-	CASRATGSLAKNIQYF	TGTGCCAGCAGGGCGACAGGATCTTTAGCCAAAAACATTCAGTACTTC
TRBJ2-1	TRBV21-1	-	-	CASSKRKGPSSYNEQFF	TGTGCCAGCAGCAAGCGGAAGGGACCGAGCTCCTACAATGAGCAGTTCTTC
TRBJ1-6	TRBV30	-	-	CAKQDVAYNSPLHF	TGTGCCAAACAGGACGTCGCCTATAATTCACCCCTCCACTTT
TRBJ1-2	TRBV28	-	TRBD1	CASSSGTGRGGDYGYTF	TGTGCCAGCAGTTCTGGGACAGGGCGCGGGGGTGACTATGGCTACACCTTC
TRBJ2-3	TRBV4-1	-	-	CASSPMGGITDTQYF	TGCGCCAGCAGCCCCATGGGCGGAATCACAGATACGCAGTATTTT
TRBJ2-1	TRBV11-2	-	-	CASSGPQGRSNNEQFF	TGTGCCAGCAGCGGTCCACAGGGGAGGTCCAACAATGAGCAGTTCTTC
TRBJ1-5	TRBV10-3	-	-	CAIRDGQSNQPQHF	TGTGCCATCAGAGATGGACAGAGCAATCAGCCCCAGCATTTT
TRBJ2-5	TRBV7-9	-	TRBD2	CASSKVAGGETQYF	TGTGCCAGCAGCAAAGTAGCGGGAGGCGAGACCCAGTACTTC
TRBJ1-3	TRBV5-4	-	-	CASSLNRAGGAFAGNTIYF	TGTGCCAGCAGCTTGAACCGGGCTGGGGGGGCCTTCGCTGGAAACACCATATATTTT
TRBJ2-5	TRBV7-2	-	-	CASSDGRRETQYF	TGTGCCAGCAGCGACGGCAGGCGAGAGACCCAGTACTTC
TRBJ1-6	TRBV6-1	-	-	CASSHNQGTLHF	TGTGCCAGCTCCCATAATCAGGGCACCCTCCACTTT
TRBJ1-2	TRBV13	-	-	CASSLESTTGYGYTF	TGTGCCAGCAGCTTAGAGTCGACAACGGGTTATGGCTACACCTTC
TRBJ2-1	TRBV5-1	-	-	CASSSGGGNPDEQFF	TGCGCCAGCAGTTCCGGTGGGGGAAATCCGGATGAGCAGTTCTTC
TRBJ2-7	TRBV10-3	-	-	CAISENGVYEQYF	TGTGCCATCAGTGAAAACGGAGTCTACGAGCAGTACTTC
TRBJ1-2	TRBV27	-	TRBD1	CASRRTGVYGYTF	TGTGCCAGCAGACGGACAGGGGTTTATGGCTACACCTTC
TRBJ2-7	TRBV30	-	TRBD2	CAWSEGLAGGLHF	TGTGCCTGGAGCGAAGGACTAGCGGGGGGGCTTCACTTC
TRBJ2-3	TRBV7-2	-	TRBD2	CASSFGTNTDTQYF	TGTGCCAGCAGCTTCGGGACTAACACAGATACGCAGTATTTT
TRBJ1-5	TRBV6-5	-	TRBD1	CASSRDRGGGQPQHF	TGTGCCAGCAGTCGCGACAGGGGAGGTGGTCAGCCCCAGCATTTT
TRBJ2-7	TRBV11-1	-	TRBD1	CASSLGQGVSYEQYF	TGTGCCAGCAGCTTAGGACAGGGGGTTTCCTACGAGCAGTACTTC
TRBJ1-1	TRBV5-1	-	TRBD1	CASSGQGDWTEAFF	TGCGCCAGCAGTGGACAGGGAGACTGGACTGAAGCTTTCTTT
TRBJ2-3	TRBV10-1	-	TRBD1	CASSRTGGTDTQYF	TGCGCCAGCAGCAGGACAGGGGGAACAGATACGCAGTATTTT
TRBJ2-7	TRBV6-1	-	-	CASRVAGVTYEQYF	TGTGCCAGCAGGGTTGCAGGAGTCACCTACGAGCAGTACTTC
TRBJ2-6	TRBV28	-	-	CASSRPGTPARANVLTF	TGTGCCAGCAGTCGGCCCGGGACTCCGGCCCGGGCCAACGTCCTGACTTTC
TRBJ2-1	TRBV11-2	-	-	CASSNGVMNEQFF	TGTGCCAGCAGCAACGGGGTCATGAATGAGCAGTTCTTC
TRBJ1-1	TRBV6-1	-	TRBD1	CASEEQGVNTEAFF	TGTGCCAGCGAGGAACAGGGGGTAAACACTGAAGCTTTCTTT
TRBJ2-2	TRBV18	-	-	CASSPGTGELFF	TGTGCCAGCTCACCGGGCACCGGGGAGCTGTTTTTT
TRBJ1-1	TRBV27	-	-	CASSRERLGTEAFF	TGTGCCAGCAGTCGGGAGAGGCTGGGCACTGAAGCTTTCTTT
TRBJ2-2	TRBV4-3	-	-	CASSQWGETGELFF	TGCGCCAGCAGCCAATGGGGGGAAACCGGGGAGCTGTTTTTT
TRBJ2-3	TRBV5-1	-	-	CASSLTGIKTDTQYF	TGCGCCAGCAGCTTGACAGGTATTAAAACAGATACGCAGTATTTT
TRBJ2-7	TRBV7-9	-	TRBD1	CASSSAGTGDFYEQYF	TGTGCCAGCAGCTCCGCCGGGACAGGGGATTTCTACGAGCAGTACTTC
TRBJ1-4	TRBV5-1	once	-	CASSFGDTEKLFF	TGCGCCAGCAGCTTCGGGGATACGGAAAAACTGTTTTTT
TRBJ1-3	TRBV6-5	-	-	CASQQGPTSGNTIYF	TGTGCCAGCCAACAAGGACCGACCTCTGGAAACACCATATATTTT
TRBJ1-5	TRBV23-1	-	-	CASSQEGNSNQPQHF	TGCGCCAGCAGTCAAGAGGGGAATAGCAATCAGCCCCAGCATTTT
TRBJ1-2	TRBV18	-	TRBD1	CASSLSLGTAGYTF	TGTGCCAGCTCTCTCAGCCTTGGGACAGCGGGCTACACCTTC
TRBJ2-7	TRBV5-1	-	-	CASSPAGEGLNF	TGCGCCAGCAGCCCCGCCGGTGAGGGTCTAAACTTC
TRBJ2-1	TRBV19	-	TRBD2	CASSIRPGTSGRAVYNEQFF	TGTGCCAGTAGTATTCGCCCTGGGACTAGCGGGAGGGCCGTGTACAATGAGCAGTTCTTC
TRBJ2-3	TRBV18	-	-	CASSPQNSDTDTQYF	TGTGCCAGCTCACCCCAAAACAGTGACACAGATACGCAGTATTTT
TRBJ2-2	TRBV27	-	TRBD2	CASSLVLAGGTGELFF	TGTGCCAGCAGTTTAGTGCTAGCGGGGGGCACCGGGGAGCTGTTTTTT
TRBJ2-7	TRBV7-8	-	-	CASSLMSWTLSYEQYF	TGTGCCAGCAGCTTAATGTCGTGGACACTTTCCTACGAGCAGTACTTC
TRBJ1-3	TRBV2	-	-	CASSSDWPRDTIYF	TGTGCCAGCAGTTCAGACTGGCCCCGGGACACCATATATTTT
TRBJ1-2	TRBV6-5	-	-	CATHRGYGYTF	TGTGCCACCCACCGGGGGTATGGCTACACCTTC
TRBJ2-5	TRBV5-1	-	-	CASSFQYQETQYF	TGCGCCAGCAGCTTCCAGTACCAAGAGACCCAGTACTTC
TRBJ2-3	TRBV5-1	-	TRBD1	CASSSDRETDTQYF	TGCGCCAGCAGCTCGGACAGGGAAACAGATACGCAGTATTTT
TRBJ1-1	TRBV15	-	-	CATSRGTAWNTEAFF	TGTGCCACCAGCAGAGGTACAGCTTGGAACACTGAAGCTTTCTTT
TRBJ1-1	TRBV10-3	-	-	CAISEDRQMNTEAFF	TGTGCCATCAGCGAGGACCGACAGATGAACACTGAAGCTTTCTTT
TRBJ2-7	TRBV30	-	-	CAWNPGAGIYEQYF	TGTGCCTGGAACCCAGGGGCCGGAATATACGAGCAGTACTTC
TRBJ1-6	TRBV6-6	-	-	CASSYSTSGLYSPLHF	TGTGCCAGCAGTTACTCGACGTCAGGGTTATACTCACCCCTCCACTTT